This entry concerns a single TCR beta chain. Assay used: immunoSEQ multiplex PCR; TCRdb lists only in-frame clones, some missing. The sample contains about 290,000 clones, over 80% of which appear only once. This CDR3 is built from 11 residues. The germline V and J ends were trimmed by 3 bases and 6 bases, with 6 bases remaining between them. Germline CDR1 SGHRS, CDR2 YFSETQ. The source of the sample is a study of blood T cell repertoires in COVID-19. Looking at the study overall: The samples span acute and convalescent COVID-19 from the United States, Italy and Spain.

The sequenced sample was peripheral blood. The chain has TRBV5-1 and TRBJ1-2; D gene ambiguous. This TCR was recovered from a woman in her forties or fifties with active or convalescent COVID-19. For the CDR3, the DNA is TGCGCCAGCAGCTCCTCCGATGGCTACACCTTC. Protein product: CASSSSDGYTF.